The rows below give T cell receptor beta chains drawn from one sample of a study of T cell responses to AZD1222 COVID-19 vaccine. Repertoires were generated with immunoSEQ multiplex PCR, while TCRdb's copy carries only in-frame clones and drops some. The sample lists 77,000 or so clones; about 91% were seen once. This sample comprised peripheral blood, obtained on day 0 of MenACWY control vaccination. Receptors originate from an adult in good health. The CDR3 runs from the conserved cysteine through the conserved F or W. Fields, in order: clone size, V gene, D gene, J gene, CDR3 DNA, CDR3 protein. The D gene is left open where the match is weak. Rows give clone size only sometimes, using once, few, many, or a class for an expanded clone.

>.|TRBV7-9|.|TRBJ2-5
TGTGCCAGCAGCTTAGCGCAGCTAATGCTCGTGTACTTC
CASSLAQLMLVYF
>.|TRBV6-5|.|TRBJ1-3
TGTGCCAGCAGTTACGGGGCAGGGAGCTCTGGAAACACCATATATTTT
CASSYGAGSSGNTIYF
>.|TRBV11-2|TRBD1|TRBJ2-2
TGTGCCAGCAGCTTTACGCATGGGGGACAGCCCACCGGGGAGCTGTTTTTT
CASSFTHGGQPTGELFF
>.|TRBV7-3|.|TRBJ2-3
TGTGCCAGCACCAAATCGGGCACAGATACGCAGTATTTT
CASTKSGTDTQYF
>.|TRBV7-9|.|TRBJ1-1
TGTGCCAGCACCTACGGTGGGAACACTGAAGCTTTCTTT
CASTYGGNTEAFF
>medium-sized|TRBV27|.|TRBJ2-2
TGTGCCAGCAGTCGAGACGGACTGAACACCGGGGAGCTGTTTTTT
CASSRDGLNTGELFF
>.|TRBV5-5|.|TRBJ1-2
TGTGCCAGCACCCTCCGGGAGCGAGGGTCGGATGGCTACACCTTC
CASTLRERGSDGYTF
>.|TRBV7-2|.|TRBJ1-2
TGTGCCAGCAGCTTAGGAGGGGGGCACTATGGCTACACCTTC
CASSLGGGHYGYTF
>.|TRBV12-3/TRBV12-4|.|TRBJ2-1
TGTGCCAGCAGTCAAGCGGGTGAGCAGTTCTTC
CASSQAGEQFF
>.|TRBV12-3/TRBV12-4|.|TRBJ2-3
TGTGCCAGCAGAAGGGACAGCACAGATACGCAGTATTTT
CASRRDSTDTQYF
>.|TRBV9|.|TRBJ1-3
TGTGCCAGCAGCCCCAGTCCTAGCTCTGGAAACACCATATATTTT
CASSPSPSSGNTIYF
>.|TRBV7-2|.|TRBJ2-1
TGTGCCAGCAGCTTAGCGCCCCAATCAGTTGAGCAGTTCTTC
CASSLAPQSVEQFF
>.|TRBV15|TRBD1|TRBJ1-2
TGTGCCACCAGCAGAGGACAGACAGGGGGGTATGGCTACACCTTC
CATSRGQTGGYGYTF
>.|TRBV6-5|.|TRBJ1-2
TGTGCCAGCACCCTGGACGGGACCTATGGCTACACCTTC
CASTLDGTYGYTF
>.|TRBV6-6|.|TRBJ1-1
TGTGCCAGCAATATTGGGGGGCTGAACACTGAAGCTTTCTTT
CASNIGGLNTEAFF
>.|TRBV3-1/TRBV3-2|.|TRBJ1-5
TGTGCCAGCAGCCAAGGGGGGCCGGGCAATCAGCCCCAGCATTTT
CASSQGGPGNQPQHF
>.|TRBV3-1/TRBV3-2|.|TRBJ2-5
TGTGCCAGCAGCCAAGTGTACGGGAAGGGCCCGGAGACCCAGTACTTC
CASSQVYGKGPETQYF
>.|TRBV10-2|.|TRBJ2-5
TGCGCCAGCAGAGACCTTGAGACCCAGTACTTC
CASRDLETQYF
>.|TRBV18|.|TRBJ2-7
TGTGCCAGCTCAGACCAGGAGGGGGCCTACGAGCAGTACTTC
CASSDQEGAYEQYF